The sequence of this TCR beta chain was determined in a study of CD8 T cell repertoires and HIV-1 epitope variants. TCR beta CDR3 was sequenced at survey depth on immunoSEQ. Some clones are missing from TCRdb's copy, which holds only in-frame ones; the method was immunoSEQ multiplex PCR. The profile shows 5,500 or so clones, 50% to 70% of them singletons. The CDR3 loop spans 16 amino acids. Trimming at V came to 3 bases and at J to 0 bases, leaving 4 bases not matched to a gene. Regarding this clone: Its antigen is undetermined.

Sequenced: cultured CD8+ T cells derived from PBMCs. The chain links TRBV23-1 to TRBJ1-1, with TRBD1 matching over 10 bases. TRBV23-1 falls under the ORF class, with uncertain function. The TCR originated in a male donor with HIV. The CDR3 spells CASSHSGTGVNTEAFF. The DNA of the CDR3 is TGCGCCAGCAGTCATTCCGGGACAGGGGTGAACACTGAAGCTTTCTTT.